This TCR beta chain emerged from a study of blood T cell repertoires in COVID-19. Study as a whole: Some COVID-19 samples were acute and others convalescent; all came from the United States, Italy and Spain. T cells, B-cell-depleted T cells, or PBMCs supplied cDNA or gDNA.

Only in-frame clones appear in the TCRdb table, and some are missing; sequencing was by immunoSEQ multiplex PCR. The table has about 310,000 clones, less than 85% seen once; the top ten hold about 2%. Those enrolled, adults aged 18 to 89 years, came from about two dozen US areas. A COVID-19 case had been met by exposed participants during the 2 weeks before study entry. This clone occurred once. The V gene's germline CDR1 is GTSNPN and CDR2 SVGIG (reference sequence). The CDR3 length is 14 residues. V lost 1 base, J lost 2 bases, and 4 bases stayed unmatched. This TCR derives from a woman younger than 45 who had been exposed to COVID-19. This chain connects TRBV30 to TRBJ1-2; 7 nucleotides agree with TRBD1. Sequenced input: PBMCs or T cells enriched from blood (not recorded which). This chain's CDR3 is CAWSGGGPNYGYTF. CDR3 DNA: TGTGCCTGGAGTGGAGGGGGCCCCAACTATGGCTACACCTTC.